This T cell receptor (beta chain) was sequenced in a study of chemoradiotherapy in HPV16-positive cancers. On the study more broadly: A couple of HPV16-positive patients' cells yielded candidate HPV-specific clones and common motifs.

Produced via immunoSEQ multiplex PCR; TCRdb's table is partial and in-frame only. The repertoire has about 12,000 clones, roughly 80% of them found once; the top ten carry 0.85% to 0.95%. Samples were taken several times over chemoradiotherapy. Germline V gene data show CDR1 as GTSNPN and CDR2 as SVGIG (reference sequence). This CDR3 comprises 14 residues. V was clipped by 5 bases and J by 0 bases, with 12 bases between them. Study results and caveats: Functional assays defining HPV-specific T cells used only a couple of HPV16-positive patients. Non-HPV-specific T cells did not expand in tumors during treatment, whereas candidate HPV-specific clones and E7-related motifs did.

About this clone itself: Its antigen remains unknown.

The chain employs TRBV30 and TRBJ2-3; D is perhaps TRBD1 or TRBD2 (5 bases each). Collection of the sample occurred from a patient who underwent chemoradiotherapy. The origin of this receptor is a human donor with HPV-associated anogenital cancer. In DNA form, the CDR3 reads TGTGCCTGGGGGACCGGCAGTAGCACAGATACGCAGTATTTT. Protein product: CAWGTGSSTDTQYF.